This T cell receptor beta chain was recovered during a study of CXCR3-negative and CXCR3-positive naive CD8 T cells. Study-level background: For each library, about 1.5 +/- 0.3 million TRB reads were obtained, some 130 million in total. Findings of the study overall: CXCR3-positive naive cells had TRB CDR3s that were more hydrophobic than CXCR3-negative naive cells had. Memory CD8+ cells showed much lower diversity, while both naive subsets displayed comparably high diversity.

The germline CDR1 and CDR2 sequences are SEHNR and FQNEAQ (reference sequence). CDR3 length equals 15 residues. Of note for this clonotype: Its antigen is still unknown.

The authors prepared UMI-labeled TRB cDNA libraries by 5' RACE. TCRdb re-called the 5' RACE reads; one entry per CDR3 protein, DNA not given. The sample includes under 8,500 distinct CDR3 sequences. Per CD8+ T cell subset, triplicate sorts of 300,000 or so cells each were done. Those CD8+ T cells considered naive were CD45RO-CCR7+CD27+CD95-. The chain joins TRBV7-9 to TRBJ2-3; the TCRdb D gene call, TRBD2, has no DNA to confirm it. Source material: naive CXCR3+ CD8+ T cells from blood. The subset is: CD45RO-CCR7+CD27+CD95- naive CD8+ T cells expressing CXCR3 (TNR3+). This sequence was found in a human donor in good health. Some clones in this sample may be carry-over from other donors' samples. The CDR3 loop is CASSRVLAGADTQYF.